These 25 T cell receptor beta chains were all obtained from the same sample, sequenced in a study of cytotoxic CD8 clonotypes in ibrutinib-treated CLL. Generated by immunoSEQ multiplex PCR, the TCRdb table keeps only in-frame clones and is missing some. The sample has about 58,000 clones, over 60% seen once. Sample: PBMCs, taken after 12 months of ibrutinib treatment. Every receptor here comes from a human donor with chronic lymphocytic leukemia.

This rearrangement joins TRBV6-5 to TRBJ1-2, with 7 bases aligning to TRBD1. The germline V gene encodes CDR1 MNHEY and CDR2 SVGAGI. The CDR3 consists of 15 residues. Germline trimming cut 0 bases from V and 4 bases from J; bases unmatched to any gene: 5. The CDR3 loop reads CASSYSDRVGYGYTF. In nucleotides, the CDR3 is TGTGCCAGCAGTTACTCCGACAGGGTGGGCTATGGCTACACCTTC.

The V gene is TRBV5-6, the J gene TRBJ1-4; 7 bases are a match to TRBD1. From germline, CDR1 is SGHDT and CDR2 YYEEEE. There are 15 residues in the CDR3. Trimming cost V 4 bases and J 5 bases; bases outside gene matches: 8. The CDR3 region has the DNA TGTGCCAGCAGCAAACGGACAGGACCAAATGAAAAACTGTTTTTT. Its protein product is CASSKRTGPNEKLFF. Together with reference TRBV5-6 and TRBJ1-4, the CDR3 gives the full variable domain: DAGVTQSPTHLIKTRGQQVTLRCSPKSGHDTVSWYQQALGQGPQFIFQYYEEEERQRGNFPDRFSGHQFPNYSSELNVNALLLGDSALYLCASSKRTGPNEKLFFGSGTQLSVL.

This chain connects TRBV9 to TRBJ1-4; unclear D gene. The CDR3 is 14 residues long. Trimming pared 4 bases from V and 10 bases from J, leaving 17 bases between. Germline V lookup: CDR1 SGDLS, CDR2 YYNGEE. CDR3 sequence: CASSTDNETGKLFF. CDR3 coding DNA: TGTGCCAGCAGCACAGATAACGAAACGGGAAAACTGTTTTTT. Using reference TRBV9 and TRBJ1-4 for the parts outside the CDR3, the full variable domain is DSGVTQTPKHLITATGQRVTLRCSPRSGDLSVYWYQQSLDQGLQFLIQYYNGEERAKGNILERFSAQQFPDLHSELNLSSLELGDSALYFCASSTDNETGKLFFGSGTQLSVL.

This chain links TRBV9 with TRBJ1-5; D remains unclear. V was clipped by 0 bases and J by 0 bases, with 7 bases between them. CDR3 size: 15 residues. The V gene's germline CDR1 is SGDLS and CDR2 YYNGEE. Written as DNA, the CDR3 is TGTGCCAGCAGCGTAGGTGAGGGTAGCAATCAGCCCCAGCATTTT. The encoded protein is CASSVGEGSNQPQHF.

This chain connects TRBV7-2 to TRBJ1-1; D is undetermined. The germline V and J ends were trimmed by 5 bases and 2 bases, with 9 bases remaining between them. Germline V CDR1 and CDR2: SGHTA, FQGNSA. The CDR3 extends over 13 amino acids. CDR3 loop: CASSATANTEAFF. The CDR3 coding sequence is TGTGCCAGCAGCGCCACAGCTAACACTGAAGCTTTCTTT.

This clone showed up many times. V usage is TRBV11-3 and J usage is TRBJ2-2, with no clear D. Trimming cost V 0 bases and J 4 bases, with 3 bases left between them. Germline loops: CDR1 SGHNT, CDR2 YENEEA. This CDR3 contains 13 residues. In nucleotides, the CDR3 is TGTGCCAGCAGCTTAGACTTCACCGGGGAGCTGTTTTTT. This translates into CASSLDFTGELFF.

This clone was seen a few times. The rearrangement links TRBV2 to TRBJ2-3; D call uncertain. The V end lost 8 bases, the J end lost 0 bases, and 12 bases lay between the germline ends. Germline CDR1 and CDR2: SNHLY and FYNNEI. This CDR3 region has 14 residues. The CDR3 reads CASLSETSTDTQYF. The CDR3 DNA is TGTGCCAGCCTGAGCGAAACTAGCACAGATACGCAGTATTTT.

The chain employs TRBV28 and TRBJ1-6; D uncertain. V gave up 7 bases and J gave up 6 bases, with 13 bases separating them. The CDR3 runs 14 residues. The germline V gene encodes CDR1 MDHEN and CDR2 SYDVKM. The CDR3 nucleotides read TGTGCCAGCACGGTTCCGGTGCCTAATTCACCCCTCCACTTT. Translating gives CASTVPVPNSPLHF.

The chain has TRBV10-1 and TRBJ2-1; 7 positions agree with TRBD1. J gave up 1 base and V 6 bases, and 3 bases lay outside the gene matches. The CDR3 loop spans 14 amino acids. Germline V lookup: CDR1 WNHNN, CDR2 SYGVQD (reference sequence). The CDR3 DNA is TGCGCCAGCAGACCGGGACAGTCCTACAATGAGCAGTTCTTC. This gives the protein CASRPGQSYNEQFF.

This clone was found a few times. The V call is TRBV28, the J call TRBJ2-1; D ambiguous. The CDR3 runs to 10 residues. Trimming cost V 3 bases and J 9 bases, with 3 bases left between them. Looked up from germline, CDR1 is MDHEN and CDR2 is SYDVKM. The CDR3 bases are TGTGCCAGCAGTTTGGGTGAGCAGTTCTTC. It yields the protein CASSLGEQFF.

This clone was seen more than once but under ten times. The chain employs TRBV11-2 and TRBJ1-1; a possible D gene is TRBD1 (5 bases). V lost 10 bases and J lost 4, with 19 bases in between. Germline CDR1 and CDR2: SGHAT and FQNNGV. This CDR3 has 14 amino acids. The CDR3, as DNA: TGTGCCACACAAGTACAGGTCCGTAGCACTGAAGCTTTCTTT. Protein sequence: CATQVQVRSTEAFF.

Only a few counts were recorded for this clone. The V gene is TRBV28, the J gene TRBJ2-5; TRBD2 aligns across 7 bases. J lost 5 bases, V lost 6 bases, and 12 bases had no gene match. This CDR3 is built from 15 residues. Germline V CDR1 and CDR2: MDHEN, SYDVKM. CDR3 nucleotides: TGTGCCAGCAGCCGACCGGGCGGGGGAGAGGAGACCCAGTACTTC. It codes for CASSRPGGGEETQYF.

The V and J genes are TRBV7-6 and TRBJ2-3, with 9 bases matching TRBD2. This CDR3 comprises 15 residues. The V and J ends lost 2 bases and 2 bases, in that order; junction bases with no gene match: 2. Germline CDR1 SGHVS, CDR2 FNYEAQ. CDR3 bases: TGTGCCAGCAGCTTATCTAGCGGGATCACAGATACGCAGTATTTT. Protein: CASSLSSGITDTQYF.

In its sample, this clone was seen a few times. The chain has TRBV11-3 and TRBJ2-7; TRBD2 aligns across 10 bases. The CDR3 consists of 17 residues. Germline CDR1 reads SGHNT; CDR2 reads YENEEA. V lost 2 bases to trimming and J lost 1 base; unmatched junction nucleotides: 8. CDR3 sequence reads: CASSLPGTSVRSYEQYF. The CDR3 DNA reads TGTGCCAGCAGCTTACCCGGGACTAGCGTAAGGTCCTACGAGCAGTACTTC.

The chain is built from TRBV5-6 and TRBJ1-1; 7 nucleotides match TRBD1. This CDR3 spans 16 amino acids. The germline CDR1 and CDR2 sequences are SGHDT and YYEEEE. V lost 2 bases to trimming and J lost 0 bases; unmatched junction nucleotides: 7. The CDR3 protein is CASSFRQDRMNTEAFF. As DNA, the CDR3 is TGTGCCAGCAGCTTTAGACAGGACAGGATGAACACTGAAGCTTTCTTT.

This clone turned up a few times. The gene calls are TRBV10-3 and TRBJ2-7; 7 bases align to TRBD2. V trimming: 2 bases; J trimming: 1 base; junction bases outside the gene matches: 5. This CDR3 region has 15 residues. In germline, CDR1 is ENHRY, CDR2 SYGVKD. The CDR3 reads CAISEGPSGSYEQYF. The DNA of the CDR3 is TGTGCCATCAGTGAGGGTCCTAGCGGATCCTACGAGCAGTACTTC.

The chain is built from TRBV5-4 and TRBJ2-2; 7 bases line up with TRBD2. V shed 4 bases, J shed 5 bases, and the junction held 11 bases outside the gene matches. Looked up from germline, CDR1 is SGHNT and CDR2 is YYREEE (reference sequence). This CDR3 is built from 16 residues. The CDR3 DNA reads TGTGCCAGCAGCCCACGTGGCGGGAGTTTAACCGGGGAGCTGTTTTTT. Its protein product is CASSPRGGSLTGELFF.

CDR3 in amino acids: CASQREGTDTQYF. DNA of the CDR3: TGTGCCAGTCAGCGGGAGGGCACAGATACGCAGTATTTT. The rearrangement links TRBV27 to TRBJ2-3; 9 bases are shared with TRBD2. Germline CDR1 is MNHEY and CDR2 is SMNVEV (reference sequence). This CDR3 region has 13 residues. Trimming removed 9 bases from V and 1 base from J; junction bases left unmatched: 2.

The J gene is TRBJ2-3, the V gene TRBV9; no clear D. With 0 bases removed from V and 0 bases from J, the gap between germline ends came to 11 bases. Germline CDR1 is SGDLS and CDR2 is YYNGEE. The CDR3 is 16 amino acids. CDR3 region: CASSVDNSASTDTQYF. CDR3 nucleotides: TGTGCCAGCAGCGTAGATAATAGTGCGAGCACAGATACGCAGTATTTT.

The chain couples TRBV28 to TRBJ2-1, with a tentative D call TRBD1 (7 bases). Trimming left V 6 bases short and J 3 bases short, with 24 bases between. The V gene's germline CDR1 is MDHEN and CDR2 SYDVKM. The CDR3 has 18 residues. The CDR3 bases are TGTGCCAGCAGAAAGTTTGGGATCCGGCGGGACAGCTACAATGAGCAGTTCTTC. This sequence encodes CASRKFGIRRDSYNEQFF.

The chain couples TRBV7-9 to TRBJ2-1, with D perhaps TRBD2 (6 bases). This CDR3 spans 15 amino acids. CDR1 is SEHNR, CDR2 FQNEAQ, per germline (reference sequence). V lost 6 bases and J lost 6, with 18 bases in between. The CDR3 DNA follows: TGTGCCAGCAGACTACCTAGCGAGGAGGGCAATGAGCAGTTCTTC. Protein: CASRLPSEEGNEQFF.

Here the CDR3 reads CASSGDPETGIKAFF. CDR3 nucleotide sequence: TGTGCCAGCAGTGGGGATCCAGAGACAGGGATTAAAGCTTTCTTT. V gene TRBV6-4 combines with J gene TRBJ1-1; 7 nucleotides match TRBD1. V was pared by 4 bases and J by 9 bases, with 14 bases of the junction left unmatched. CDR3 size: 15 residues. The germline CDR1 and CDR2 sequences are MRHNA and SNTAGT.

In DNA form, the CDR3 reads TGTGCCAGCTCACCAATGGCGGGAGGACTAGCCAAAAACATTCAGTACTTC. Translated, it gives CASSPMAGGLAKNIQYF. This sequence joins TRBV18 and TRBJ2-4, with TRBD2 matching 8 bases. The germline V gene has CDR1 KGHSH and CDR2 LQKENI. V lost 2 bases, J lost 0 bases, and 6 bases stayed unmatched. The CDR3 is 17 residues long.

J is TRBJ1-5 and V is TRBV28; D possibly corresponds to TRBD1 (5 bases). The CDR3 length is 15 residues. Germline loops: CDR1 MDHEN, CDR2 SYDVKM. V shed 0 bases and J shed 0 bases, with 6 bases lying between them. The chain's CDR3 is CASSLWGDSNQPQHF. CDR3 DNA sequence: TGTGCCAGCAGTTTATGGGGGGATAGCAATCAGCCCCAGCATTTT.

Comment on this clone: One end of the junction varies from germline; a read error may be responsible. This chain joins TRBV4-1 and TRBJ1-3; D ambiguous. Germline V gene sequence: CDR1 MGHRA, CDR2 YSYEKL. The length of the CDR3 is 13 residues. The CDR3 spells CASSQDTDRFKNF. Here the CDR3 DNA reads TGCGCCAGCAGCCAAGATACGGACCGGTTTAAGAATTTT.